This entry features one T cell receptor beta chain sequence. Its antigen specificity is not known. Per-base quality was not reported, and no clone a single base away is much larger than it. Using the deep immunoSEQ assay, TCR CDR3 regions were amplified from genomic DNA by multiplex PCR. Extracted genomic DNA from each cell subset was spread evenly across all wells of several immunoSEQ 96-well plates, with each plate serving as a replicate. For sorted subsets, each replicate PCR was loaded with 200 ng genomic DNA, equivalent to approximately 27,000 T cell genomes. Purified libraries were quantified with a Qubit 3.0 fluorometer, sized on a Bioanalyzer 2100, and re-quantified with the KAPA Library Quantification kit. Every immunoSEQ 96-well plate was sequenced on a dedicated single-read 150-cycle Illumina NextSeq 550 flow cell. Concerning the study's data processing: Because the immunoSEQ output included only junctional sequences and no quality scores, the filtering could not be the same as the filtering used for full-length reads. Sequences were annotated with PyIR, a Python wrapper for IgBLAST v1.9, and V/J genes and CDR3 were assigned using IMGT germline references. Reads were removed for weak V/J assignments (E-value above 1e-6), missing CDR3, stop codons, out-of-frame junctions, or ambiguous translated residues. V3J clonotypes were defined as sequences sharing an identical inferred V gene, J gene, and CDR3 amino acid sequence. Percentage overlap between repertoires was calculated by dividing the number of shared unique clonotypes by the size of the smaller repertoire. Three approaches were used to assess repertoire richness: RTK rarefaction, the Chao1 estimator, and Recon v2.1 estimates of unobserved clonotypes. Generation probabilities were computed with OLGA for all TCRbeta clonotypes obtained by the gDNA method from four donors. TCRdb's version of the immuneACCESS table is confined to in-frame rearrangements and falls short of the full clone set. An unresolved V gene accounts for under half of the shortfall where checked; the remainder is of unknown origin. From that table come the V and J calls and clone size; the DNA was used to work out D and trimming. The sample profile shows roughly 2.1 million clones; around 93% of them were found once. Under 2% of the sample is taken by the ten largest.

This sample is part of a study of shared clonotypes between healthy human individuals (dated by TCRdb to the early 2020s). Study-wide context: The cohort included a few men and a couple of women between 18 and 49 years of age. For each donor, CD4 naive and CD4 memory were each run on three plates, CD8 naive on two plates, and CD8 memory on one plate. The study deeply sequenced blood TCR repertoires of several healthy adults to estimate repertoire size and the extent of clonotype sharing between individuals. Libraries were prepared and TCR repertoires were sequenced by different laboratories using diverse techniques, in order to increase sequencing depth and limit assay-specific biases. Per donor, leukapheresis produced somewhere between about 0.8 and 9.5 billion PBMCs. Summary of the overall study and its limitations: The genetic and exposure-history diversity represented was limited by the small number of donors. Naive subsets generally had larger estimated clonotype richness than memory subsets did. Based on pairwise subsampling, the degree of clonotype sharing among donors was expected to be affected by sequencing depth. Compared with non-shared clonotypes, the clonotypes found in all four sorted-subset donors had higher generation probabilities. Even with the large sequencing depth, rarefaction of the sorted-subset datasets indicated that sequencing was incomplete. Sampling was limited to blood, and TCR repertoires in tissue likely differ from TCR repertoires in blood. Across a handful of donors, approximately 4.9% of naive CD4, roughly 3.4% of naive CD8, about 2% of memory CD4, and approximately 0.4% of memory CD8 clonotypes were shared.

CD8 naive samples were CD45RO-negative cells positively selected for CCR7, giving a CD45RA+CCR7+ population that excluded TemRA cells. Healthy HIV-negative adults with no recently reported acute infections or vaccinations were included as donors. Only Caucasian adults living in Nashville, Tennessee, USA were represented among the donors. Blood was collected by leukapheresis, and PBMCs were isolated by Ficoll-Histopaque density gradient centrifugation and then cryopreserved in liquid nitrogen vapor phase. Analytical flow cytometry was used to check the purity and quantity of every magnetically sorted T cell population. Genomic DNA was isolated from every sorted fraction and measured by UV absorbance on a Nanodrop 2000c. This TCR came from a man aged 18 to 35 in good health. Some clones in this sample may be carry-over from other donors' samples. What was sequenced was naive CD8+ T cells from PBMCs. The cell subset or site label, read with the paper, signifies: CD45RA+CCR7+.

The CDR3 loop reads CAISGSGSGPSYEQYF. The bases are TGTGCCATCAGTGGATCGGGGAGCGGGCCTTCCTACGAGCAGTACTTC. This sequence uses TRBV10-3 and TRBJ2-7; tentative D gene TRBD2, with 6 bases matching. V loses 4 bases, J loses 1 base, and the germline ends lie 17 bases apart. CDR1 ENHRY and CDR2 SYGVKD are derived from the germline V gene. The CDR3 starts with the cysteine, ends with the phenylalanine, and has 16 residues. The retained sequence is limited to the CDR3, 48 bases, with the frame set at the first base.